This TCR beta chain was sequenced during a study of blood T cell repertoires in COVID-19. Study in general: The origin of the acute and convalescent COVID-19 samples was the United States, Italy and Spain.

In the original workflow: Counts of nucleated cells, estimated from reference gene primer amplification, were obtained. Data came from immunoSEQ multiplex PCR; TCRdb stores just in-frame clones and leaves some out. V and J calls and clone size are given by that table; D and trimming were obtained from the DNA. Altogether about 200,000 clones are present, about 93% being singletons, with the ten largest covering over 0.75%. The germline V and J ends were trimmed by 0 bases and 0 bases, with 9 bases remaining between them. This CDR3 has 15 amino acids. From germline, CDR1 is SGHRS and CDR2 YFSETQ. Sequencing was done on a sample of peripheral blood. The genes are TRBV5-1 and TRBJ1-1; no reliable D call. The receptor comes from a man aged 60 to 75 with COVID-19, enrolled during active disease. DNA of the CDR3: TGCGCCAGCAGCTTGGCCTTGGCGGTGAACACTGAAGCTTTCTTT. Amino acids: CASSLALAVNTEAFF.